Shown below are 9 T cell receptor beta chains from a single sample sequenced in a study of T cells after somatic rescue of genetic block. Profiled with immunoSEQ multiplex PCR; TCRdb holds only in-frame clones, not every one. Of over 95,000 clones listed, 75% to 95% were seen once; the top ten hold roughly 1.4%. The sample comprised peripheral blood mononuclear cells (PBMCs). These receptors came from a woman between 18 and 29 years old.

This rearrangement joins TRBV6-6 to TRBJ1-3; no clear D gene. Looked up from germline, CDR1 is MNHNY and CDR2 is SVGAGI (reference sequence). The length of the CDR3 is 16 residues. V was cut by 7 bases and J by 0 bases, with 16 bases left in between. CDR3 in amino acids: CASTESQANSGNTIYF. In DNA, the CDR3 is TGTGCCAGCACTGAGTCGCAGGCCAACTCTGGAAACACCATATATTTT.

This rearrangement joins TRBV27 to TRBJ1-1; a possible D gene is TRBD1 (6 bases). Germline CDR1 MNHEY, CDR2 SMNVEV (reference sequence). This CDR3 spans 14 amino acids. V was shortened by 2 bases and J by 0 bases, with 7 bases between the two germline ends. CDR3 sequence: CASSLQGMNTEAFF. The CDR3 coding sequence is TGTGCCAGCAGTTTACAGGGGATGAACACTGAAGCTTTCTTT.

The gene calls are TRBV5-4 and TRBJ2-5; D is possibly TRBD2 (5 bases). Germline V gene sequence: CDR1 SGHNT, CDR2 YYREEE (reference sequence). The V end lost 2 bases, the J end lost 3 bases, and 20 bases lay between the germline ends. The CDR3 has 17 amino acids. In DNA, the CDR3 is TGTGCCAGCAGCTTAAGTCCGGTAATAGCGCAGGAAGAGACCCAGTACTTC. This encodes CASSLSPVIAQEETQYF.

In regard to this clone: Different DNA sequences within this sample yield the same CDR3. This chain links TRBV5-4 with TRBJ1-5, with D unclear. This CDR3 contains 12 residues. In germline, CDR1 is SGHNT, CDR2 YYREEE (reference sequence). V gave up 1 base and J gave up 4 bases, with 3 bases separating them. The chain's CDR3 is CASSLPNQPQHF. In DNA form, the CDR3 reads TGTGCCAGCAGCTTGCCTAATCAGCCCCAGCATTTT.

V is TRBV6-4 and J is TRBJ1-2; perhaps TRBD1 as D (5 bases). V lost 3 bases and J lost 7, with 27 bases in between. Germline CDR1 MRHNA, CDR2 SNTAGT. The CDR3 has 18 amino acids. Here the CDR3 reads CASSERGRLHGALSGYTF. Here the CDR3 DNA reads TGTGCCAGCAGTGAGAGAGGCCGGTTGCATGGGGCACTCTCTGGCTACACCTTC.

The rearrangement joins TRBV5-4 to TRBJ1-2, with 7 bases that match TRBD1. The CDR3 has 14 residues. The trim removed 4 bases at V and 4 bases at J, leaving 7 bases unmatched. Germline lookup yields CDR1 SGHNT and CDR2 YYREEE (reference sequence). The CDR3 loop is CASSPGGAAYGYTF. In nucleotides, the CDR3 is TGTGCCAGCAGCCCAGGGGGAGCCGCCTATGGCTACACCTTC.

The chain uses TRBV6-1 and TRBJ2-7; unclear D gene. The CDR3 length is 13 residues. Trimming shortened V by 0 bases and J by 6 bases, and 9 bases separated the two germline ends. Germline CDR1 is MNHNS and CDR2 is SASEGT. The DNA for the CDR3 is TGTGCCAGCAGTGAAGCGAGGAGTAGCGAGCAGTACTTC. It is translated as CASSEARSSEQYF.

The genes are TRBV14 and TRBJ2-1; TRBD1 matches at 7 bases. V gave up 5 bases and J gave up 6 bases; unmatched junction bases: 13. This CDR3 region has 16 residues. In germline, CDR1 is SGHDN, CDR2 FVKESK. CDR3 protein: CASSTPGQTNRNEQFF. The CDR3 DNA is TGTGCCAGCAGCACCCCGGGACAGACGAATCGCAATGAGCAGTTCTTC.

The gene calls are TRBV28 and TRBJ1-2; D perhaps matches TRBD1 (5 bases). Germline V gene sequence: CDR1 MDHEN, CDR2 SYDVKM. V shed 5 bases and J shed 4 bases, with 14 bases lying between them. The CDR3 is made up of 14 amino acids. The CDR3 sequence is CASSTPAGPYGYTF. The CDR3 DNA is TGTGCCAGCAGTACCCCGGCAGGGCCCTATGGCTACACCTTC.